This TCR beta chain is from a study of cytomegalovirus exposure and HLA in healthy donors. Comment on this clone: As yet, its antigen is unknown.

The PCR used 60 Vbeta and 13 Jbeta primers. Assay: immunoSEQ multiplex PCR; the TCRdb copy retains only in-frame clones and omits some. The sample lists about 190,000 clones; roughly four fifths were seen once. Study-wide results and limits: In vitro experiments confirmed that a few CMV-associated chains were specific for CMV antigens. A prior analysis recorded that most TCR beta V segments were productive about 90% or about 30% of the time.

Trimming stripped 4 bases from V and 4 bases from J, with 14 bases between. The V gene's germline CDR1 is MNHEY and CDR2 SMNVEV (reference sequence). The CDR3 extends over 15 amino acids. Sequenced material: PBMCs. V usage is TRBV27 and J usage is TRBJ2-1, with D possibly matching TRBD2 (6 bases). The TCR sequence derives from a woman in her 30s in good health and CMV-seropositive. The CDR3 DNA reads as TGTGCCAGCAGTTCCCGGGAGCCCTCATACAATGAGCAGTTCTTC. Amino acid sequence: CASSSREPSYNEQFF.